One and the same sample provided the 19 T cell receptor beta chains below, sequenced in a study of read filtering for tumor transcriptome and immune sequencing. Molecular barcoded adaptors covering alpha/delta and beta/gamma chains were used on around 370 ng RNA. Using its own MiXCR run on the reads, TCRdb lists one record per CDR3 protein. The table records 100,000 to 150,000 distinct CDR3 sequences, over 10% of them present only once. The sequencing sample was made of a population of CD138-negative cells sorted from bone marrow. Receptors were obtained from a donor aged 40 or over with multiple myeloma.

This clonotype occurred many times. This chain joins TRBV12-3 or TRBV12-4 and TRBJ2-2, with 7 nucleotides matching TRBD1. Trimming removed 4 bases from V and 5 bases from J; junction bases left unmatched: 4. CDR3 length: 14 amino acids. CDR3: CASSYGTETGELFF. For the CDR3, the DNA is TGTGCCAGCAGTTATGGGACAGAAACCGGGGAGCTGTTTTTT.

This clonotype was seen at least ten times. The chain has TRBV29-1 and TRBJ1-1; TRBD1 is a possible D gene (5 bases). Germline V gives CDR1 SQVTM, CDR2 ANQGSEA. The V gene lost 7 bases and the J gene lost 4 bases, with 13 bases spanning the gap. The CDR3 spans 12 residues. CDR3 bases: TGCAGCGGAGCGGGGCTCGGCACTGAAGCTTTCTTT. This encodes CSGAGLGTEAFF.

This clonotype was counted ten times or more. J is TRBJ2-1 and V is TRBV20-1; 9 positions match TRBD2. Germline CDR1 DFQATT, CDR2 SNEGSKA (reference sequence). Trimming cost V 3 bases and J 2 bases; bases outside gene matches: 11. This CDR3 spans 17 amino acids. The CDR3: CSAREGISSGAYNEQFF. CDR3 sequence (DNA): TGCAGTGCTAGGGAGGGGATATCTAGCGGGGCCTACAATGAGCAGTTCTTC.

This chain connects TRBV29-1 to TRBJ1-1; D unclear. Per germline, CDR1 SQVTM and CDR2 ANQGSEA. The CDR3 is 11 residues long. V was cut by 5 bases and J by 6 bases, with 10 bases left in between. CDR3 sequence: CSVKGRSEAFF. CDR3 in DNA: TGCAGCGTTAAGGGAAGGTCTGAAGCTTTCTTT.

This clonotype has at least ten counts. V is TRBV20-1 and J is TRBJ2-7; D gene uncertain. Germline V CDR1 and CDR2: DFQATT, SNEGSKA (reference sequence). This CDR3 spans 13 amino acids. V lost 3 bases to trimming and J lost 9 bases, with 18 bases between them. The CDR3 nucleotides read TGCAGTGCTAGTCATCTAGGCTCGGGTTTGCAGTACTTC. Its protein product is CSASHLGSGLQYF.

In this sample, this clonotype turned up a few times. The chain recombines TRBV4-1 with TRBJ2-1, with 7 bases lining up with TRBD2. Germline CDR1 MGHRA, CDR2 YSYEKL. This CDR3 contains 14 residues. The V segment lost 0 bases and the J segment 11 bases; nucleotides outside the gene matches: 7. The CDR3 coding sequence is TGCGCCAGCAGCCAAGATGAGGAGCGGGGCAAGCAGTTCTTC. This sequence encodes CASSQDEERGKQFF.

Ten or more counts support this clonotype. This sequence joins TRBV7-9 and TRBJ1-1, with TRBD1 matching over 8 bases. With V trimmed by 5 bases and J by 5 bases, 16 bases remained unmatched. Germline V CDR1 and CDR2: SEHNR, FQNEAQ (reference sequence). This CDR3 region has 17 residues. The CDR3 here is CASSRFIVDRADTEAFF. The CDR3 coding sequence is TGTGCCAGCAGCCGCTTTATAGTGGACAGGGCGGATACTGAAGCTTTCTTT.

The CDR3 here is CASSLSGSYDNEQFF. CDR3 coding DNA: TGTGCCAGCAGCTTAAGCGGGAGTTACGACAATGAGCAGTTCTTC. This chain uses TRBV7-3 with TRBJ2-1; 7 positions agree with TRBD2. Germline V lookup: CDR1 SGHTA, CDR2 FQGTGA. This CDR3 is built from 15 residues. Losses at the gene ends were 1 base for V and 5 bases for J; bases not matched to a gene: 5.

In its sample, this clonotype was seen many times. The V and J genes are TRBV7-8 and TRBJ2-7; D remains unclear. Germline V gene lookup returns CDR1 SGHVS and CDR2 FQNEAQ. Between the trimmed V and J ends, which lost 3 bases and 0 bases, there was a span of 9 bases. This CDR3 is built from 14 residues. CDR3 sequence: CASSLGSVSYEQYF. CDR3 DNA: TGTGCCAGCAGCTTGGGTTCTGTCTCCTACGAGCAGTACTTC.

In this sample, this clonotype turned up many times. The chain employs TRBV20-1 and TRBJ1-1; D is unresolved. V shed 1 base and J shed 0 bases, with 6 bases lying between them. The CDR3 covers 13 residues. Germline assignment: CDR1 DFQATT and CDR2 SNEGSKA (reference sequence). The CDR3, as DNA: TGCAGTGCTAGAGGTGGGATGAACACTGAAGCTTTCTTT. This gives the protein CSARGGMNTEAFF.

This clonotype has ten or more counts. The V gene is TRBV6-5, the J gene TRBJ2-7; TRBD1 matches at 7 bases. Germline V gene sequence: CDR1 MNHEY, CDR2 SVGAGI. There are 14 residues in the CDR3. V lost 3 bases and J lost 3; bases outside the gene matches: 5. The CDR3 spells CASSYRTGGYEQYF. In DNA form, the CDR3 reads TGTGCCAGCAGTTATAGGACAGGAGGCTACGAGCAGTACTTC.

This clonotype has a count of ten or more. This chain joins TRBV7-9 and TRBJ2-2; TRBD2 aligns across 8 bases. The germline V gene has CDR1 SEHNR and CDR2 FQNEAQ (reference sequence). The CDR3 is made up of 19 amino acids. V gave up 5 bases and J gave up 4 bases; unmatched junction bases: 18. The CDR3 DNA is TGTGCCAGCAGCCCACCCCCTGGGCTAGCGGGTACTATCACCGGGGAGCTGTTTTTT. It yields the protein CASSPPPGLAGTITGELFF.

This clonotype was counted between two and nine times. V is TRBV12-3 or TRBV12-4 and J is TRBJ1-5, with 8 bases fitting TRBD1. This CDR3 contains 16 residues. V gave up 6 bases and J gave up 0 bases; unmatched junction bases: 7. The CDR3 reads CASSPGTGDSNQPQHF. In DNA form, the CDR3 reads TGTGCCAGCAGCCCAGGGACAGGAGATAGCAATCAGCCCCAGCATTTT.

V usage is TRBV20-1 and J usage is TRBJ2-3; no firm D call. There are 12 residues in the CDR3. The germline V gene encodes CDR1 DFQATT and CDR2 SNEGSKA (reference sequence). V was shortened by 5 bases and J by 5 bases, with 11 bases between the two germline ends. The CDR3 region is CSAAFRGDTQYF. The CDR3 DNA is TGCAGTGCTGCCTTCAGAGGAGATACGCAGTATTTT.

This clonotype showed up just a few times. This rearrangement joins TRBV19 to TRBJ1-5; possibly TRBD1 for D (5 bases). V gave up 8 bases and J gave up 5 bases, with 22 bases separating them. Germline loops: CDR1 LNHDA, CDR2 SQIVND (reference sequence). The CDR3 is made up of 16 amino acids. The CDR3 spells CASSQTVAFSHQPQHF. The CDR3 DNA sequence: TGTGCCAGTTCCCAGACAGTAGCGTTTTCTCATCAGCCCCAGCATTTT.

This clonotype appeared many times. The CDR3: CSVTTGMGTEAFF. The CDR3 coding sequence is TGCAGCGTTACGACAGGGATGGGCACTGAAGCTTTCTTT. The chain links TRBV29-1 to TRBJ1-1, with 7 bases matching TRBD1. In germline, CDR1 is SQVTM, CDR2 ANQGSEA. The CDR3 extends over 13 amino acids. The J segment lost 4 bases and the V segment lost 5 bases, leaving 7 bases of the junction unmatched.

In its sample, this clonotype was seen many times. V gene TRBV24-1 combines with J gene TRBJ2-1; 9 nucleotides align to TRBD1. V lost 0 bases and J lost 5; bases outside the gene matches: 1. The CDR3 runs to 15 residues. Germline V CDR1 and CDR2: KGHDR, SFDVKD. CDR3 amino acids: CATSDLRDRDNEQFF. The DNA for the CDR3 is TGTGCCACCAGTGATTTGAGGGACAGGGACAATGAGCAGTTCTTC.

The table lists this clonotype with many counts. The rearrangement uses TRBV20-1 and TRBJ2-7, with D tentatively TRBD1 or TRBD2 (5 bases each). Germline CDR1 and CDR2: DFQATT and SNEGSKA (reference sequence). V was pared by 1 base and J by 0 bases, with 13 bases between. This CDR3 contains 15 residues. As DNA, the CDR3 is TGCAGTGCTAGAGGGGACCCGAGGAGCTCCTACGAGCAGTACTTC. This encodes CSARGDPRSSYEQYF.

The gene calls are TRBV9 and TRBJ1-3; D gene uncertain. CDR1 and CDR2 from the germline V gene are SGDLS and YYNGEE. V was trimmed by 1 base and J by 2 bases, leaving 7 bases between them. The CDR3 spans 14 residues. The CDR3 DNA reads TGTGCCAGCAGCGTACAGCAAACTGGAAACACCATATATTTT. Its protein is CASSVQQTGNTIYF.